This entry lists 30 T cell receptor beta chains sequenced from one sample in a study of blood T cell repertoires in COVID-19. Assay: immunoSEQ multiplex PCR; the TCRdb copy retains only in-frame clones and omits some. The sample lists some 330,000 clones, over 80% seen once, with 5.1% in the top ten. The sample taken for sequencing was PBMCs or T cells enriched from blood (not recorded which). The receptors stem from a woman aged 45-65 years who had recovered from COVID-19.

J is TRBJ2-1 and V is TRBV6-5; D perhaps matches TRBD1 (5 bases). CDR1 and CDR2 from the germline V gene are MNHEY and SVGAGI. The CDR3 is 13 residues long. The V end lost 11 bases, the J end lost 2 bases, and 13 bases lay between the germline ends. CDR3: CAAGARTYNEQFF. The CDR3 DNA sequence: TGTGCCGCTGGGGCAAGGACCTACAATGAGCAGTTCTTC.

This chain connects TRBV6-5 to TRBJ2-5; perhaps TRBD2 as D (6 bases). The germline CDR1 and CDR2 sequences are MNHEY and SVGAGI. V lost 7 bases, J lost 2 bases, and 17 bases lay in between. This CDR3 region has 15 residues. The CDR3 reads CASTLRAGTQETQYF. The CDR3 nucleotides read TGTGCCAGCACTCTCCGGGCGGGGACTCAAGAGACCCAGTACTTC.

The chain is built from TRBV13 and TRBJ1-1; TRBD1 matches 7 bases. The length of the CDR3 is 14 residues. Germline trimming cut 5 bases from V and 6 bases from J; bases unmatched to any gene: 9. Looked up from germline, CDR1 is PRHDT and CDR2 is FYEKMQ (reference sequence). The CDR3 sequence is CASSLRQGWAEAFF. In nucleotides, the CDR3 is TGTGCCAGCAGCCTCCGACAGGGATGGGCTGAAGCTTTCTTT. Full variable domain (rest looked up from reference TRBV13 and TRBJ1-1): AAGVIQSPRHLIKEKRETATLKCYPIPRHDTVYWYQQGPGQDPQFLISFYEKMQSDKGSIPDRFSAQQFSDYHSELNMSSLELGDSALYFCASSLRQGWAEAFFGQGTRLTVV.

CDR3 sequence (DNA): TGCGCCAGCAGCCCGGTGGAGGGCACAGAAGAGACCCAGTACTTC. Translating gives CASSPVEGTEETQYF. The gene calls are TRBV5-1 and TRBJ2-5; tentatively, D is TRBD2 (6 bases). Trimming cost V 4 bases and J 3 bases, with 16 bases left between them. The CDR3 is 15 amino acids. Looked up from germline, CDR1 is SGHRS and CDR2 is YFSETQ. Filled out from reference TRBV5-1 and TRBJ2-5, the complete variable domain reads KAGVTQTPRYLIKTRGQQVTLSCSPISGHRSVSWYQQTPGQGLQFLFEYFSETQRNKGNFPGRFSGRQFSNSRSEMNVSTLELGDSALYLCASSPVEGTEETQYFGPGTRLLVL.

The CDR3 is CASSYGTRTGADTEAFF. In DNA, the CDR3 is TGTGCCAGCAGTTACGGCACGCGGACAGGTGCGGACACTGAAGCTTTCTTT. The rearrangement links TRBV6-2 or TRBV6-3 to TRBJ1-1, with 7 nucleotides matching TRBD1. Trimming cost V 2 bases and J 3 bases; bases outside gene matches: 12. This CDR3 has 17 residues. Germline V gene lookup returns CDR1 MNHEY and CDR2 SVGEGT.

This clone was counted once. The CDR3 bases are TGTGCCAGCAGCGTAGACTGGTTTGCGGGTTACGAGCAGTACTTC. Protein product: CASSVDWFAGYEQYF. This rearrangement joins TRBV9 to TRBJ2-7; tentative D call: TRBD2 (5 bases). The length of the CDR3 is 15 residues. Germline lookup yields CDR1 SGDLS and CDR2 YYNGEE. V lost 0 bases and J 4 bases, leaving 14 bases between the germline ends.

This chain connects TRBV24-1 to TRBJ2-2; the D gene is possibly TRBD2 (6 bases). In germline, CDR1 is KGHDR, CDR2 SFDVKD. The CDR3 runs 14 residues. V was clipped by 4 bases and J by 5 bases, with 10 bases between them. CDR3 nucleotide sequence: TGTGCCACCAGTGACGGGAGAGTTACCGGGGAGCTGTTTTTT. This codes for CATSDGRVTGELFF.

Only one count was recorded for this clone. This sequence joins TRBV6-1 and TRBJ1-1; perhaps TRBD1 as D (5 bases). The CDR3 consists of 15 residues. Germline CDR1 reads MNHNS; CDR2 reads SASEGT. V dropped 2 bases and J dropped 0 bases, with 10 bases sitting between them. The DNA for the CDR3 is TGTGCCAGCAGTGAATCCGCGGGGGTGAACACTGAAGCTTTCTTT. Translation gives CASSESAGVNTEAFF.

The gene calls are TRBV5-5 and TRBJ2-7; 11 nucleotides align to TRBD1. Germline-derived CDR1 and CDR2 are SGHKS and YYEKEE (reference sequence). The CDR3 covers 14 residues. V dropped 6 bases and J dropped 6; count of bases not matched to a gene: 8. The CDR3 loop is CASNWDRGAREQYF. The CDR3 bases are TGTGCCAGCAACTGGGACAGGGGGGCGCGCGAGCAGTACTTC. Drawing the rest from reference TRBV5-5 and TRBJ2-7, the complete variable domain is DAGVTQSPTHLIKTRGQQVTLRCSPISGHKSVSWYQQVLGQGPQFIFQYYEKEERGRGNFPDRFSARQFPNYSSELNVNALLLGDSALYLCASNWDRGAREQYFGPGTRLTVT.

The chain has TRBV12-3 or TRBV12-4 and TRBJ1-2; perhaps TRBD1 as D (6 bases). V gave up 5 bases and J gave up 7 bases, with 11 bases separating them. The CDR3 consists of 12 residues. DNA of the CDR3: TGTGCCAGCAGTCTGGGGACATCTGGCTACACCTTC. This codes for CASSLGTSGYTF.

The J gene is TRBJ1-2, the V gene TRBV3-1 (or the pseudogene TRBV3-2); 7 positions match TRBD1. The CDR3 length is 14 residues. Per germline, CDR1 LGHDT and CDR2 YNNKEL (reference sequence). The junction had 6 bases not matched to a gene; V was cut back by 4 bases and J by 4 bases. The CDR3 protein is CASSRTGVGYGYTF. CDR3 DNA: TGTGCCAGCAGCCGAACAGGGGTGGGCTATGGCTACACCTTC.

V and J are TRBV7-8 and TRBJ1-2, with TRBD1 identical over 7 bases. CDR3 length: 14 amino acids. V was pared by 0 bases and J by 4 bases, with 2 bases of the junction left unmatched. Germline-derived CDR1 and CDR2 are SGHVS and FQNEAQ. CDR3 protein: CASSLAQGSYGYTF. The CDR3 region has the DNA TGTGCCAGCAGCTTAGCACAGGGGTCCTATGGCTACACCTTC.

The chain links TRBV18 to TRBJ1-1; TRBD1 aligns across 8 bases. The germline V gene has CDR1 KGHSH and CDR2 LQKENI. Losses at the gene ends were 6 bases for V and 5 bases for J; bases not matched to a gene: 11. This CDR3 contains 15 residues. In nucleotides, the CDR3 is TGTGCCAGCTCTCCTACCGGGACAGGAGGGACTGAAGCTTTCTTT. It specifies CASSPTGTGGTEAFF.

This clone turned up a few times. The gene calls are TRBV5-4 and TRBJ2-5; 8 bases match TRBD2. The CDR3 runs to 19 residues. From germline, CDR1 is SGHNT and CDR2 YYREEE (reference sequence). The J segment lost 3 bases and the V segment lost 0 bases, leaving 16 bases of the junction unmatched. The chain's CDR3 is CASSLAGSLWTSKEETQYF. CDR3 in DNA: TGTGCCAGCAGCTTGGCAGGGTCCCTTTGGACTAGCAAAGAAGAGACCCAGTACTTC.

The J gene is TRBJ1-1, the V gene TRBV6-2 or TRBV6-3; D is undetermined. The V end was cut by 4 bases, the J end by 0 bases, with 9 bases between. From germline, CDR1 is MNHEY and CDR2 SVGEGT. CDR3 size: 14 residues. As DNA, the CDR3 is TGTGCCAGCAGTTTCCGGGGAATGAACACTGAAGCTTTCTTT. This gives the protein CASSFRGMNTEAFF.

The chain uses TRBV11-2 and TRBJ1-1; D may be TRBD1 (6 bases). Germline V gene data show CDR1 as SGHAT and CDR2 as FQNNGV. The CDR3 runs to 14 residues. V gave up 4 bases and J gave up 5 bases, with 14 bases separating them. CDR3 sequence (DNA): TGTGCCAGCAGCTCGACGAGGACAGTAACTGAAGCTTTCTTT. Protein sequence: CASSSTRTVTEAFF.

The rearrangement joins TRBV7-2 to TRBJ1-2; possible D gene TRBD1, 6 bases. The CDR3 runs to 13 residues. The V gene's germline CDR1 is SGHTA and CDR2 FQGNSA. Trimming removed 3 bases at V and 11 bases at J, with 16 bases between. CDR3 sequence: CASSFISGQPYTF. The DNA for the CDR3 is TGTGCCAGCAGCTTTATCTCAGGACAGCCTTACACCTTC. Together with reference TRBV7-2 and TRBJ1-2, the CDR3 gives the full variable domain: GAGVSQSPSNKVTEKGKDVELRCDPISGHTALYWYRQSLGQGLEFLIYFQGNSAPDKSGLPSDRFSAERTGGSVSTLTIQRTQQEDSAVYLCASSFISGQPYTFGSGTRLTVV.

Here the CDR3 DNA reads TGCGCCAGCAGCCCGGAGGGACTAGCGTTTGAGCAGTTCTTC. It is translated as CASSPEGLAFEQFF. This chain links TRBV5-1 with TRBJ2-1; 10 nucleotides match TRBD2. V shed 4 bases and J 9 bases; nucleotides not matched to a gene: 7. The CDR3 extends over 14 amino acids. Per the germline V gene, CDR1 is SGHRS and CDR2 is YFSETQ. Drawing the rest from reference TRBV5-1 and TRBJ2-1, the complete variable domain is KAGVTQTPRYLIKTRGQQVTLSCSPISGHRSVSWYQQTPGQGLQFLFEYFSETQRNKGNFPGRFSGRQFSNSRSEMNVSTLELGDSALYLCASSPEGLAFEQFFGPGTRLTVL.

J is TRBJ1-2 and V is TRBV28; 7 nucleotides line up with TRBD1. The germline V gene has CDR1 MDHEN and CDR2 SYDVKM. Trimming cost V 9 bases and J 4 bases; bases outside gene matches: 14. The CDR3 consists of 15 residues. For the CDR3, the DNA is TGTGCCAGTGAACCCCGGGGACAGCGAATCTATGGCTACACCTTC. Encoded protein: CASEPRGQRIYGYTF.

CDR3 sequence reads: CASSVGPGIGHSPLHF. CDR3 DNA sequence: TGTGCCAGCAGCGTAGGACCAGGGATAGGGCATTCACCCCTCCACTTT. The V gene is TRBV9, the J gene TRBJ1-6; the D gene is possibly TRBD1 (5 bases). Looked up from germline, CDR1 is SGDLS and CDR2 is YYNGEE. The CDR3 totals 16 residues. Trimming stripped 0 bases from V and 8 bases from J, with 15 bases between.

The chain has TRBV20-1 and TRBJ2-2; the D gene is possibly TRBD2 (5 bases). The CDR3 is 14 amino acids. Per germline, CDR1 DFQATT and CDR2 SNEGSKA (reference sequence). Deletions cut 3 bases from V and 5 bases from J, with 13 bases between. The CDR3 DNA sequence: TGCAGTGCTAGTCCCCCGGGGTTTACCGGGGAGCTGTTTTTT. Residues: CSASPPGFTGELFF.

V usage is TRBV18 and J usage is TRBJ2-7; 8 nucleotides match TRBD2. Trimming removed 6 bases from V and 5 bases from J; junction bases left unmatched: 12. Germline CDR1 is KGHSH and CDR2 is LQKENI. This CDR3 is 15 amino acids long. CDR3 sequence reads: CASSLGISGRHEQYF. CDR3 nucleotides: TGTGCCAGCTCCCTAGGGATCAGCGGGAGACACGAGCAGTACTTC.

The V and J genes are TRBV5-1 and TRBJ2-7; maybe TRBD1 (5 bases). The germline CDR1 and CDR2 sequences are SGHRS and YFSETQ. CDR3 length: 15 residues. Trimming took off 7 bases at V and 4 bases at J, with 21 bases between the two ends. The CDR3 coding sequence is TGCGCCAGCGGCGTCTCGACGGCAGGGTCGTACGAGCAGTACTTC. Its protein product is CASGVSTAGSYEQYF.

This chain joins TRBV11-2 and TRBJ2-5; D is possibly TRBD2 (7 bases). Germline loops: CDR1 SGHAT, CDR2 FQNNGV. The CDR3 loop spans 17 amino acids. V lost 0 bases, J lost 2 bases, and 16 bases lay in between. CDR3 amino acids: CASSLDGAGAGQETQYF. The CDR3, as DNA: TGTGCCAGCAGCTTAGATGGGGCGGGGGCAGGTCAAGAGACCCAGTACTTC.

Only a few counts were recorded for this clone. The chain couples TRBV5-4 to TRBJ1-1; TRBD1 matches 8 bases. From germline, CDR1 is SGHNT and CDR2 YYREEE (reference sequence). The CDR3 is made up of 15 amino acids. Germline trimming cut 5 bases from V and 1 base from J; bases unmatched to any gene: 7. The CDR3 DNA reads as TGTGCCAGCAGGGAGGACAGGGACAAGAACACTGAAGCTTTCTTT. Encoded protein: CASREDRDKNTEAFF. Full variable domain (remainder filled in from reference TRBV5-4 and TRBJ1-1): ETGVTQSPTHLIKTRGQQVTLRCSSQSGHNTVSWYQQALGQGPQFIFQYYREEENGRGNFPPRFSGLQFPNYSSELNVNALELDDSALYLCASREDRDKNTEAFFGQGTRLTVV.

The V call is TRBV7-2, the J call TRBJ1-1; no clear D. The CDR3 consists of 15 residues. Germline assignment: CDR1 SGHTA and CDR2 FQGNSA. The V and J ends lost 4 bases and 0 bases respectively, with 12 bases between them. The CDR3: CASSYATTLNTEAFF. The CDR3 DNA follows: TGTGCCAGCAGCTACGCGACAACACTGAACACTGAAGCTTTCTTT. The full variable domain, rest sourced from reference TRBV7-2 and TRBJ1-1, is GAGVSQSPSNKVTEKGKDVELRCDPISGHTALYWYRQSLGQGLEFLIYFQGNSAPDKSGLPSDRFSAERTGGSVSTLTIQRTQQEDSAVYLCASSYATTLNTEAFFGQGTRLTVV.

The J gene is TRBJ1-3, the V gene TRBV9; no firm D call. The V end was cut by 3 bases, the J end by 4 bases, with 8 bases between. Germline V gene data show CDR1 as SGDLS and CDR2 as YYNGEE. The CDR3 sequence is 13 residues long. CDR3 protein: CASSALQGNTIYF. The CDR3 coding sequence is TGTGCCAGCAGCGCCCTTCAGGGAAACACCATATATTTT.

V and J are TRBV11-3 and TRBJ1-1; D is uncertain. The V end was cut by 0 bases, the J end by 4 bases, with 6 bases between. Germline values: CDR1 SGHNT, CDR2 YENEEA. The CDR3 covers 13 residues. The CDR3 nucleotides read TGTGCCAGCAGCTTAGAGGAGAGCACTGAAGCTTTCTTT. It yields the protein CASSLEESTEAFF.

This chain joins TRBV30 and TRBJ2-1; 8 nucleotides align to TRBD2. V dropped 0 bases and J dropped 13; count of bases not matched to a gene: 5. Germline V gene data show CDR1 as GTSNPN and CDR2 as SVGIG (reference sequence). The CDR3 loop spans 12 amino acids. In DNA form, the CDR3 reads TGTGCCTGGAGTGTACGGCGGGAGGAACAGTTCTTC. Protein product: CAWSVRREEQFF.

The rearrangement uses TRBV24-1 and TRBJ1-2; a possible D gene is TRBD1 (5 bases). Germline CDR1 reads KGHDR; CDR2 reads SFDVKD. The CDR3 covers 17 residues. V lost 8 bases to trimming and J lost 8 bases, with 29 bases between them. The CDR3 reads CATIPPGDGSKQRGYTF. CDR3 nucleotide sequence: TGTGCCACCATACCCCCCGGGGACGGGAGTAAACAGCGGGGCTACACCTTC.